This is a list of T cell receptor beta chains from one sample in a study of T-cell reconstitution after alpha-beta-depleted transplantation in children. TCRdb used MiXCR to reprocess the PCR reads, holding one entry per CDR3 protein. The repertoire holds about 540,000 distinct CDR3 sequences, with about a sixth as singletons. The specimen was PBMCs from the stem cell graft donor, collected from the stem cell graft. Receptor source: a human donor who donated a stem cell graft to a child with acute lymphoblastic leukemia. The conserved cysteine and the conserved F or W are not part of the CDR3 here.

>TRBV28|TRBJ2-3
ASSGLAVSDTQY
>TRBV5-1|TRBJ1-5
ASSALYRGPSGQPQH
>TRBV5-1|TRBJ2-7
ASSLGKVVTYEQY
>TRBV18|TRBJ2-3
ASSSGTVTDTQY
>TRBV5-1|TRBJ2-3
ASSVTSGASTDTQY
>TRBV20-1|TRBJ2-1
SAKGLSGRASNEQF
>TRBV5-1|TRBJ1-1
ASSNPGQGAASTEAF
>TRBV27|TRBJ2-1
ASSPGLRNEQF
>TRBV7-9|TRBJ2-1
ASSLGWAQGRYNEQF
>TRBV7-3|TRBJ2-2
ASTSRGSARQGISNTGELF
>TRBV6-5|TRBJ2-7
ASSSLQWERSYEQY
>TRBV5-4|TRBJ2-7
ASRNDLGGGRGYEQY
>TRBV5-6|TRBJ2-2
ASSFGLAAGELF
>TRBV29-1|TRBJ2-7
SGIGTGDNYEQY
>TRBV6-1|TRBJ2-4
ASILGGGNPNIQY
>TRBV12-3/TRBV12-4|TRBJ2-7
ASSRGQGKREQY
>TRBV3-1|TRBJ2-1
ASSRPTSGRARNEQF
>TRBV30|TRBJ1-4
AWGTREKLF
>TRBV30|TRBJ2-2
ACPATSGLANTGELF
>TRBV3-1|TRBJ1-6
ASSQDEGDYSPLH
>TRBV15|TRBJ2-3
AAGPQGANTQY
>TRBV4-2|TRBJ2-7
AISPFHSYEQY
>TRBV20-1|TRBJ1-2
SPGRVDYGYT
>TRBV4-1|TRBJ2-7
ASSQLTGGPYEQY
>TRBV20-1|TRBJ2-1
SARNYEGNEQF
>TRBV20-1|TRBJ2-1
SASYGSSYNEQF
>TRBV5-1|TRBJ1-6
ASSQGVSPLH
>TRBV7-6|TRBJ1-2
ASSLEENYGYT
>TRBV20-1|TRBJ1-5
SARPTGYSNQPQH
>TRBV30|TRBJ1-1
AWSVLTNTEAF